The next 19 T cell receptor beta chains were all read from a single sample in a study of cytomegalovirus exposure and HLA in healthy donors. TCRdb's copy holds only in-frame clones and misses some; the assay was immunoSEQ multiplex PCR. Of around 190,000 clones in the sample, more than 75% were seen once. The sequenced sample was PBMCs. All receptors derive from a woman aged 18-29 years in good health and CMV-seronegative.

The chain combines TRBV9 with TRBJ1-1, with 9 nucleotides matching TRBD1. The germline gives CDR1 SGDLS, CDR2 YYNGEE. The trim removed 0 bases at V and 4 bases at J, leaving 1 base unmatched. The CDR3 totals 14 residues. The CDR3 here is CASSVVTGGTEAFF. For the CDR3, the DNA is TGTGCCAGCAGCGTAGTGACAGGGGGCACTGAAGCTTTCTTT.

V usage is TRBV5-1 and J usage is TRBJ2-7; possibly TRBD1 for D (8 bases). The germline V gene has CDR1 SGHRS and CDR2 YFSETQ. This CDR3 spans 16 amino acids. The V end was cut by 5 bases, the J end by 0 bases, with 18 bases between. CDR3 loop: CASRGGTGLPSYEQYF. The DNA for the CDR3 is TGCGCCAGCAGGGGGGGGACAGGACTCCCCTCCTACGAGCAGTACTTC.

The chain combines TRBV9 with TRBJ1-3; a weak D match, TRBD1 (6 bases). CDR1 is SGDLS, CDR2 YYNGEE, per germline. The CDR3 is 16 amino acids. V lost 6 bases and J 0 bases, leaving 16 bases between the germline ends. The CDR3 protein is CASTPEGGHSGNTIYF. CDR3 nucleotide sequence: TGTGCCAGCACCCCGGAAGGGGGTCACTCTGGAAACACCATATATTTT.

Here the CDR3 DNA reads TGTGCCAGTACCGATGGACAGGGGATTGACCAGCCCCAGCATTTT. Protein sequence: CASTDGQGIDQPQHF. This chain joins TRBV19 and TRBJ1-5; 9 bases align to TRBD1. CDR3 length equals 15 residues. Germline trimming cut 7 bases from V and 7 bases from J; bases unmatched to any gene: 11. CDR1 and CDR2 from the germline V gene are LNHDA and SQIVND (reference sequence).

The chain joins TRBV5-6 to TRBJ1-1; possibly TRBD1 for D (6 bases). Germline CDR1 SGHDT, CDR2 YYEEEE. The V and J ends lost 0 bases and 1 base respectively, with 10 bases between them. This CDR3 has 15 residues. The CDR3 loop reads CASSLAGVENTEAFF. CDR3 coding DNA: TGTGCCAGCAGCTTGGCAGGGGTGGAGAACACTGAAGCTTTCTTT. Full variable domain (remainder filled in from reference TRBV5-6 and TRBJ1-1): DAGVTQSPTHLIKTRGQQVTLRCSPKSGHDTVSWYQQALGQGPQFIFQYYEEEERQRGNFPDRFSGHQFPNYSSELNVNALLLGDSALYLCASSLAGVENTEAFFGQGTRLTVV.

This clone has just a few counts. The sample holds other DNA sequences that translate to the same CDR3. The V and J genes are TRBV6-5 and TRBJ1-1; D possibly corresponds to TRBD1 (5 bases). V lost 6 bases to trimming and J lost 6 bases, with 8 bases between them. The CDR3 has 11 amino acids. Germline V gene sequence: CDR1 MNHEY, CDR2 SVGAGI. CDR3 residues: CASRQGAEAFF. In DNA form, the CDR3 reads TGTGCCAGCAGGCAGGGTGCTGAAGCTTTCTTT.

The CDR3 sequence is CASSLYDPATGTDTQYF. The CDR3 nucleotides are TGCGCCAGCAGCTTGTACGATCCGGCGACAGGGACAGATACGCAGTATTTT. This chain joins TRBV5-1 and TRBJ2-3; TRBD1 matches 7 bases. The CDR3 has 17 amino acids. Germline V gene sequence: CDR1 SGHRS, CDR2 YFSETQ. V was clipped by 1 base and J by 3 bases; unmatched bases: 11.

The CDR3 bases are TGCGCCAGCAGCTTCGGACAGGGAGGTTCTGAAGCTTTCTTT. This codes for CASSFGQGGSEAFF. This sequence joins TRBV5-1 and TRBJ1-1; 8 nucleotides align to TRBD1. The junction had 6 bases not matched to a gene; V was cut back by 2 bases and J by 6 bases. There are 14 residues in the CDR3. Germline V gene lookup returns CDR1 SGHRS and CDR2 YFSETQ. Filled out from reference TRBV5-1 and TRBJ1-1, the complete variable domain reads KAGVTQTPRYLIKTRGQQVTLSCSPISGHRSVSWYQQTPGQGLQFLFEYFSETQRNKGNFPGRFSGRQFSNSRSEMNVSTLELGDSALYLCASSFGQGGSEAFFGQGTRLTVV.

This clone has just a few counts. The chain uses TRBV5-1 and TRBJ2-1; TRBD2 is a possible D gene (6 bases). V was trimmed by 0 bases and J by 7 bases, leaving 8 bases between them. This CDR3 has 13 residues. From germline, CDR1 is SGHRS and CDR2 YFSETQ. The CDR3 DNA reads as TGCGCCAGCAGCTTGGAGGAGGGGAATGAGCAGTTCTTC. Its protein is CASSLEEGNEQFF.

The chain has TRBV7-2 and TRBJ2-7; 8 bases map to TRBD1. The CDR3 covers 14 residues. The germline V gene has CDR1 SGHTA and CDR2 FQGNSA. V shed 1 base and J 3 bases; nucleotides not matched to a gene: 2. The CDR3 loop is CASSLGDRGYEQYF. The CDR3 region has the DNA TGTGCCAGCAGCTTAGGCGACAGGGGCTACGAGCAGTACTTC.

The chain has TRBV6-5 and TRBJ1-5; 7 bases are shared with TRBD1. The germline V gene encodes CDR1 MNHEY and CDR2 SVGAGI. The CDR3 has 12 residues. V was pared by 7 bases and J by 7 bases, with 4 bases of the junction left unmatched. The CDR3 loop reads CASNKGGQPQHF. CDR3 nucleotide sequence: TGTGCCAGCAACAAAGGGGGCCAGCCCCAGCATTTT.

This sequence joins TRBV28 and TRBJ1-1; D is perhaps TRBD1 (6 bases). Trimming took 2 bases from V and 3 from J, leaving 19 bases between them. The CDR3 has 17 residues. The V gene's germline CDR1 is MDHEN and CDR2 SYDVKM. The DNA for the CDR3 is TGTGCCAGCAGTTTAATGGCAGGGGCGCGGTCGGACACTGAAGCTTTCTTT. Translating gives CASSLMAGARSDTEAFF.

The rearrangement joins TRBV5-4 to TRBJ1-3; the match to TRBD1 covers 9 bases. CDR1 is SGHNT, CDR2 YYREEE, per germline (reference sequence). Trimming at V came to 5 bases and at J to 0 bases, leaving 6 bases not matched to a gene. This CDR3 spans 16 amino acids. CDR3 loop: CASSPQGANSGNTIYF. In DNA, the CDR3 is TGTGCCAGCAGTCCACAGGGGGCAAACTCTGGAAACACCATATATTTT.

The CDR3 DNA is TGTGCCAGCAGCTTGAGGAATGAAAAACTGTTTTTT. Protein sequence: CASSLRNEKLFF. The chain combines TRBV7-9 with TRBJ1-4; unclear D gene. CDR3 size: 12 residues. The V gene's germline CDR1 is SEHNR and CDR2 FQNEAQ (reference sequence). V shed 3 bases and J shed 5 bases, with 4 bases lying between them.

The chain recombines TRBV5-1 with TRBJ1-1; 9 nucleotides line up with TRBD1. CDR3 size: 18 residues. CDR1 is SGHRS and CDR2 is YFSETQ in the germline V gene. The V gene end was trimmed by 4 bases and the J gene end by 1 base; junction bases not matched to a gene: 14. CDR3 in amino acids: CASSLGRDRAASNTEAFF. The CDR3 bases are TGCGCCAGCAGCCTTGGGAGGGACAGGGCCGCTTCGAACACTGAAGCTTTCTTT.

CDR3 nucleotide sequence: TGTGCCAGCAGCGACAGGGGCTCTGGGGCCAACGTCCTGACTTTC. Protein product: CASSDRGSGANVLTF. J is TRBJ2-6 and V is TRBV6-6, with 8 bases aligning to TRBD1. The CDR3 is 15 residues long. The V segment lost 6 bases and the J segment 0 bases; nucleotides outside the gene matches: 1. CDR1 is MNHNY, CDR2 SVGAGI, per germline (reference sequence).

The V gene is TRBV10-3, the J gene TRBJ1-3; 9 bases are shared with TRBD1. The CDR3 is 16 amino acids. Trimming at V came to 2 bases and at J to 4 bases, leaving 6 bases not matched to a gene. Per germline, CDR1 ENHRY and CDR2 SYGVKD. The CDR3 DNA reads TGTGCCATCAGTGAGGAAACAGGGGGCATAGGAAACACCATATATTTT. Its protein is CAISEETGGIGNTIYF.

The rearrangement joins TRBV6-1 to TRBJ2-7; D is unresolved. This CDR3 contains 12 residues. V was clipped by 4 bases and J by 2 bases, with 6 bases between them. The V gene's germline CDR1 is MNHNS and CDR2 SASEGT. The CDR3 protein is CASSGVTYEQYF. In nucleotides, the CDR3 is TGTGCCAGCAGTGGAGTCACCTACGAGCAGTACTTC.

V is TRBV25-1 and J is TRBJ1-4; D unclear. V dropped 4 bases and J dropped 11 bases, with 14 bases sitting between them. The CDR3 runs 13 residues. CDR1 and CDR2 from the germline V gene are MGHDK and SYGVNS. CDR3 nucleotide sequence: TGTGCCAGCAGTGCCAACGGAGTAGTGAAACTGTTTTTT. Translation: CASSANGVVKLFF.